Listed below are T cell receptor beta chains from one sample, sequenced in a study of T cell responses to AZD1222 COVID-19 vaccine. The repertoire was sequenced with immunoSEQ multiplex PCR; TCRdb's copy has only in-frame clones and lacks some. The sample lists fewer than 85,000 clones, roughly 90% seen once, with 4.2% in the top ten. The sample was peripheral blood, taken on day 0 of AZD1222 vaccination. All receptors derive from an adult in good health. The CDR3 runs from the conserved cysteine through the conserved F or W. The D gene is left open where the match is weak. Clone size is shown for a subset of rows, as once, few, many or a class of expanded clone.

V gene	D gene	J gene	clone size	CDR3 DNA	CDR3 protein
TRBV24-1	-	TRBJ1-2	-	TGTGCCACCAGTGATCCGAGGGAGTATGGCTACACCTTC	CATSDPREYGYTF
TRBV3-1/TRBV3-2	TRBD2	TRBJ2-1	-	TGTGCCAGCAGCCCTAGCGGGGGAGACAATGAGCAGTTCTTC	CASSPSGGDNEQFF
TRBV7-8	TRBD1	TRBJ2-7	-	TGTGCCAGCAGCCCCGACAGGGAATTCACCTACGAGCAGTACTTC	CASSPDREFTYEQYF
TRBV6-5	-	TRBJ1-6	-	TGTGCCAGCAGTCGGACGGCCTCTAATTCACCCCTCCACTTT	CASSRTASNSPLHF
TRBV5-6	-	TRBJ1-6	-	TGTGCCAGCAGCATCTCTCCGGGACCTAATTCACCCCTCCACTTT	CASSISPGPNSPLHF
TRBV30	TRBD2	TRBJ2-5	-	TGTGCCTGGAGAAGGGGACTAGTGTCTGAGACCCAGTACTTC	CAWRRGLVSETQYF
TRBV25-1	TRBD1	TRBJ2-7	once	TGTGCCAGCAGTGCCGGACAGGTCTACGAGCAGTACTTC	CASSAGQVYEQYF
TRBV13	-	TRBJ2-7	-	TGTGCCAGCAGCCCGTCCCTAATAGTCCACGAGCAGTACTTC	CASSPSLIVHEQYF
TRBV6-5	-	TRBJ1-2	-	TGTGCCAGCAGTTACCAGGGTGTTAACTATGGCTACACCTTC	CASSYQGVNYGYTF
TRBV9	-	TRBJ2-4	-	TGTGCCAGCAGCCCCGCAGGAGCCAAAAACATTCAGTACTTC	CASSPAGAKNIQYF
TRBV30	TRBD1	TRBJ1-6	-	TGTGCCTGGAGTCCAACCGGGACAGGGAGTTATTCACCCCTCCACTTT	CAWSPTGTGSYSPLHF
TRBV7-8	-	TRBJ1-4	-	TGTGCCAGCAGCCAGGAGTACGGCGCAACTAATGAAAAACTGTTTTTT	CASSQEYGATNEKLFF
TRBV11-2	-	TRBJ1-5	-	TGTGCCAGCAGCTTAGATCTCTATACGCCCCAGCATTTT	CASSLDLYTPQHF
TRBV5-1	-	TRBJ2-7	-	TGCGCCAGCAGCTTGGAATGGGATTCGGAGCAGTACTTC	CASSLEWDSEQYF
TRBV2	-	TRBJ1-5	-	TGTGCCAGCCAAGCAGGAAGATATAGCAATCAGCCCCAGCATTTT	CASQAGRYSNQPQHF
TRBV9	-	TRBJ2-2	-	TGTGCCAGCAGCGGGGCTAAGGGACTCAACACCGGGGAGCTGTTTTTT	CASSGAKGLNTGELFF
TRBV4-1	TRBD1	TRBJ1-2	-	TGCGCCAGCAACGACCCGGGACAGGGGGTTAGTTATGGCTACACCTTC	CASNDPGQGVSYGYTF
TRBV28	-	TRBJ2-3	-	TGTGCCAGCAGTTTCGCAGGGGGGACAGATACGCAGTATTTT	CASSFAGGTDTQYF
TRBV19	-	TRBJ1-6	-	TGTGCCAGTAGCCCTGAACGGGGCCTTTCACCCCTCCACTTT	CASSPERGLSPLHF
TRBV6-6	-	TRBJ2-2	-	TGTGCCAGCAGTCCGGGAGAGAACACCGGGGAGCTGTTTTTT	CASSPGENTGELFF
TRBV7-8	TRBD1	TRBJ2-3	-	TGTGCCAGCAGCCGACTCACCACCACAGGGGTTGGGGGAGATACGCAGTATTTT	CASSRLTTTGVGGDTQYF
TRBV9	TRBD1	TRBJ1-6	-	TGTGCCAGCAGCGTGGGACAGATGGATTCACCCCTCCACTTT	CASSVGQMDSPLHF
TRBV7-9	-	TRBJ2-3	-	TGTGCCAGCAGCTTGAGGGTGCCCACAGATACGCAGTATTTT	CASSLRVPTDTQYF
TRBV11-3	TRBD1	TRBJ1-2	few	TGTGCCAGCAGCTCCCCGGGACAGGACACCTATGGCTACACCTTC	CASSSPGQDTYGYTF
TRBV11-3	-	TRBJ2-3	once	TGTGCCAGCAGCTTAAGCCCAGCAGGACTACCAGATACGCAGTATTTT	CASSLSPAGLPDTQYF
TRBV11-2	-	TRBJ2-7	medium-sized	TGTGCCAGCAGCTTAGAAGCCTTATACGGGTACGAGCAGTACTTC	CASSLEALYGYEQYF
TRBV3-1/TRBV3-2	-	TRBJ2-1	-	TGTGCCAGCAGCCTTACTACCCGGAGCTCCTACAATGAGCAGTTCTTC	CASSLTTRSSYNEQFF
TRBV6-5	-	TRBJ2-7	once	TGTGCCAGCAGGGCCAATCGGGGGTCCTACGAGCAGTACTTC	CASRANRGSYEQYF
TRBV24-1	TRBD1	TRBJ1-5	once	TGTGCCACCAGTGACCCGACAGGGGACGATCAGCCCCAGCATTTT	CATSDPTGDDQPQHF
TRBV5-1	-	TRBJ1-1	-	TGCGCCAGCAGCACTGGTGGGGGCACTGAAGCTTTCTTT	CASSTGGGTEAFF
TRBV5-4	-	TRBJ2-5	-	TGTGCCAGCAGCTTGTTCGGGCAGGAGACCCAGTACTTC	CASSLFGQETQYF
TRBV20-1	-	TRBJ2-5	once	TGCAGTGCTAGTCCGACAGGTAACCAAGAGACCCAGTACTTC	CSASPTGNQETQYF
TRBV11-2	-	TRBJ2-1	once	TGTGCCAGCAGCTTAACGTCTCCTGGGGAGCAGTTCTTC	CASSLTSPGEQFF
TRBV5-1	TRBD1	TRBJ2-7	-	TGCGCCAGCAGCTTGGACAGGGGGTCCTACGAGCAGTACTTC	CASSLDRGSYEQYF
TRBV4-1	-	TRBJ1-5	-	TGCGCCAGCAGCCGGACCCCCGGCGGCAGCAATCAGCCCCAGCATTTT	CASSRTPGGSNQPQHF
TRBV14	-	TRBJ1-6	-	TGTGCCAGCAGCCAACAGCCTAATTCACCCCTCCACTTT	CASSQQPNSPLHF
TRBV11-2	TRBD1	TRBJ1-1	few	TGTGCCAGCAGCTGGCTGACAGGGACAGCTTTCTTT	CASSWLTGTAFF
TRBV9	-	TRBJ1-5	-	TGTGCCAGCAGCGTAGATGGAAGGTCCGCCAATCAGCCCCAGCATTTT	CASSVDGRSANQPQHF
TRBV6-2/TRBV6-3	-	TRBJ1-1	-	TGTGCCAGCAGTTACGTAGCCATGAACACTGAAGCTTTCTTT	CASSYVAMNTEAFF
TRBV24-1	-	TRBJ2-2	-	TGTGCCACCAGTGACCCCCGACAGAACACCGGGGAGCTGTTTTTT	CATSDPRQNTGELFF
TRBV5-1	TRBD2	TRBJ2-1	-	TGCGCCAGCAGCTTCAGCGGGAGCCACAATGAGCAGTTCTTC	CASSFSGSHNEQFF
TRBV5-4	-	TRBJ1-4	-	TGTGCCAGCAGCTTGGATTCGGGGGTCCTTGGTGAAAAACTGTTTTTT	CASSLDSGVLGEKLFF
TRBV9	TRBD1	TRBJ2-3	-	TGTGCCAGCACCCGACAGGGTCCTCAAGATACGCAGTATTTT	CASTRQGPQDTQYF
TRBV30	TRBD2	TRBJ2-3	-	TGTGCCTCCTCTCCGGGACTAGCTACAGATACGCAGTATTTT	CASSPGLATDTQYF
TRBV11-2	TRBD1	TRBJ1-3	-	TGTGCCAGCAGCCCGTTGACAGGGGTGGGAAACACCATATATTTT	CASSPLTGVGNTIYF
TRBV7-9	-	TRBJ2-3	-	TGTGCCAGCAGCTTAGCCACAGATACGCAGTATTTT	CASSLATDTQYF
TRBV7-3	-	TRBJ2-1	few	TGTGCCAGCAGCCCCGACGGAGAGAGTGAGCAGTTCTTC	CASSPDGESEQFF
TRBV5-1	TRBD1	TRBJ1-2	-	TGCGCCAGCAGCTCGGGGGACAGGGTTAGCGAGGGCTACACCTTC	CASSSGDRVSEGYTF
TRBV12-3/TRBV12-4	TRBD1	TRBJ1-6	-	TGTGCCAGCAGCACGGGACAGGGGCGGACCCTCCACTTT	CASSTGQGRTLHF
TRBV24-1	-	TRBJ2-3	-	TGTGCCACCAGCCCTGGGGGTGGCACAGATACGCAGTATTTT	CATSPGGGTDTQYF
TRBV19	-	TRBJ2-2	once	TGTGCCAGTAGTACCCGATCGGTCATCGGGGAGCTGTTTTTT	CASSTRSVIGELFF
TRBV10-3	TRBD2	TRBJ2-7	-	TGTGCCATCAATGAGCGGGGGCCAACCTACGAGCAGTACTTC	CAINERGPTYEQYF
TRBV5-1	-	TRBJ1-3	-	TGCGCCAGCAGCTTGAGGAGCCCTGGAAACACCATATATTTT	CASSLRSPGNTIYF
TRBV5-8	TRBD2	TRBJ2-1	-	TGTGCCAGCAGCGCTGGGGGACTAGCGGACTACAATGAGCAGTTCTTC	CASSAGGLADYNEQFF
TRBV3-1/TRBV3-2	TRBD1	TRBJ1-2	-	TGTGCCAGCACCCGGACAGGCCTCTATGGCTACACCTTC	CASTRTGLYGYTF
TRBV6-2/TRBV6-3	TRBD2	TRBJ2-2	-	TGTGCCAGCAGTGACAGTAGCGGGGGCTACACCGGGGAGCTGTTTTTT	CASSDSSGGYTGELFF
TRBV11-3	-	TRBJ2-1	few	TGTGCCAGCAGGTCTCTACAGGGAGTAGAGCAGTTCTTC	CASRSLQGVEQFF
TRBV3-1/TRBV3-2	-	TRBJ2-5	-	TGTGCCAGCAGCCAAGAGACCCAGTACTTC	CASSQETQYF
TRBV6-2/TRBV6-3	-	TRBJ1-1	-	TGTGCCAGCAGCCCCCGTGTGGGGGCGTTCATGAACACTGAAGCTTTCTTT	CASSPRVGAFMNTEAFF